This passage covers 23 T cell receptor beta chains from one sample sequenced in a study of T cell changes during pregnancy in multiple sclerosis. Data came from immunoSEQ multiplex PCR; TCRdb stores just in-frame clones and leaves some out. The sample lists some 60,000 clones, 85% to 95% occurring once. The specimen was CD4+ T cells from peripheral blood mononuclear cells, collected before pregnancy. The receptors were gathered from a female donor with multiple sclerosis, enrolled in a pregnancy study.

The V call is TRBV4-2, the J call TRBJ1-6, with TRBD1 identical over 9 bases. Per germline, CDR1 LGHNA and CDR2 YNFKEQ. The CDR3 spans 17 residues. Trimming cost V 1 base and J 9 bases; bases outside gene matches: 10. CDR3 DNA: TGTGCCAGCAGCCAAGTGACAGGGGGTCGAAGAAGTTCACCCCTCCACTTT. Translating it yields CASSQVTGGRRSSPLHF.

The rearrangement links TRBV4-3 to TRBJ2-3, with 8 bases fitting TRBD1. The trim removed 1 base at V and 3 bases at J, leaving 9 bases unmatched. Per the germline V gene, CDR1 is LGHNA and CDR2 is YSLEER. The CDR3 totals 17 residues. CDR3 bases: TGCGCCAGCAGCCAAGGAGGGGGGACAGGTGTAACAGATACGCAGTATTTT. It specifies CASSQGGGTGVTDTQYF.

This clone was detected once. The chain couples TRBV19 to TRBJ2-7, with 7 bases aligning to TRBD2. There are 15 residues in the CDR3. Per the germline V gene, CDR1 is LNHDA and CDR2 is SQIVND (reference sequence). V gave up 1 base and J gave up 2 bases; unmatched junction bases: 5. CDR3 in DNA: TGTGCCAGTAGTATAGGGACTAGGGGAACCTACGAGCAGTACTTC. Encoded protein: CASSIGTRGTYEQYF.

CDR3 coding DNA: TGTGCCTGGAGGAACAGGGGGCGCCGCACTGAAGCTTTCTTT. Residues: CAWRNRGRRTEAFF. The chain employs TRBV30 and TRBJ1-1; TRBD1 matches at 9 bases. Germline V lookup: CDR1 GTSNPN, CDR2 SVGIG (reference sequence). Trimming took 3 bases from V and 4 from J; bases not matched to a gene: 6. The CDR3 totals 14 residues.

The CDR3 reads CASSSPPMTSGSEQFF. CDR3 in DNA: TGTGCCAGCAGTTCCCCTCCAATGACTAGCGGGAGTGAGCAGTTCTTC. This sequence joins TRBV6-5 and TRBJ2-1; 12 bases match TRBD2. Per germline, CDR1 MNHEY and CDR2 SVGAGI. The CDR3 is 16 residues long. V lost 4 bases and J lost 9; bases outside the gene matches: 10.

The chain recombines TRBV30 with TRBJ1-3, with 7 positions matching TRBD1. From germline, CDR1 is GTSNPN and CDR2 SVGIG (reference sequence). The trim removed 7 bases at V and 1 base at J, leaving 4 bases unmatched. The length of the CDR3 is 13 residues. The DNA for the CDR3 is TGTGCCTACCCAGGGGGATCTGGAAACACCATATATTTT. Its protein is CAYPGGSGNTIYF. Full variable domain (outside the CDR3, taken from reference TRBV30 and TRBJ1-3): SQTIHQWPATLVQPVGSPLSLECTVEGTSNPNLYWYRQAAGRGLQLLFYSVGIGQISSEVPQNLSASRPQDRQFILSSKKLLLSDSGFYLCAYPGGSGNTIYFGEGSWLTVV.

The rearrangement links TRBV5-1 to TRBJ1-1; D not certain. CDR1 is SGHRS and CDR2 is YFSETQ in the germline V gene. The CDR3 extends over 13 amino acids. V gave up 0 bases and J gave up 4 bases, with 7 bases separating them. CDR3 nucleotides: TGCGCCAGCAGCTTGGGGAGTGGCACTGAAGCTTTCTTT. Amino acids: CASSLGSGTEAFF. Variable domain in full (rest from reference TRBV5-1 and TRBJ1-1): KAGVTQTPRYLIKTRGQQVTLSCSPISGHRSVSWYQQTPGQGLQFLFEYFSETQRNKGNFPGRFSGRQFSNSRSEMNVSTLELGDSALYLCASSLGSGTEAFFGQGTRLTVV.

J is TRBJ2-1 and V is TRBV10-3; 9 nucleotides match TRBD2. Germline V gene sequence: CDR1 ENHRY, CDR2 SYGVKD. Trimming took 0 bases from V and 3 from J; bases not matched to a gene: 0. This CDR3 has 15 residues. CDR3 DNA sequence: TGTGCCATCAGTGAGTCTAGCGGGAGCTACAATGAGCAGTTCTTC. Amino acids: CAISESSGSYNEQFF.

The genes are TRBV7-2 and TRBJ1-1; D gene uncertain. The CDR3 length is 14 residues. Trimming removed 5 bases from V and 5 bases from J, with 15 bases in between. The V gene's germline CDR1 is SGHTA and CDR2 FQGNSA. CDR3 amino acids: CASSLSPSRTEAFF. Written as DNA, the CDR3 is TGTGCCAGCAGCCTCTCCCCCTCCAGGACTGAAGCTTTCTTT.

The CDR3 sequence is CASSRVGETQYF. The CDR3 nucleotides read TGTGCCAGCAGTCGTGTCGGGGAGACCCAGTACTTC. The rearrangement uses TRBV9 and TRBJ2-5, with D unresolved. The CDR3 length is 12 residues. Germline lookup yields CDR1 SGDLS and CDR2 YYNGEE. V lost 5 bases to trimming and J lost 5 bases, with 10 bases between them.

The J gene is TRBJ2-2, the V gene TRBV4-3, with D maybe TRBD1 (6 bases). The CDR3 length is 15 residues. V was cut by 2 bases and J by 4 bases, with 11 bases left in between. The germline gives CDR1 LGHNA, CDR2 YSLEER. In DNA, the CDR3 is TGCGCCAGCAGCCAATCAGGGGCGGCCACCGGGGAGCTGTTTTTT. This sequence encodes CASSQSGAATGELFF.

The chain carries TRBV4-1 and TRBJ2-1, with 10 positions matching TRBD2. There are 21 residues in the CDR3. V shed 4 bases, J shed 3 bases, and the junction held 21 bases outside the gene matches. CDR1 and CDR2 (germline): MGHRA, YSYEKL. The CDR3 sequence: CASSPSRVLAGRPNLYNEQFF. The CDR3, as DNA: TGCGCCAGCAGCCCTTCCCGAGTACTAGCGGGAAGACCCAATCTCTACAATGAGCAGTTCTTC.

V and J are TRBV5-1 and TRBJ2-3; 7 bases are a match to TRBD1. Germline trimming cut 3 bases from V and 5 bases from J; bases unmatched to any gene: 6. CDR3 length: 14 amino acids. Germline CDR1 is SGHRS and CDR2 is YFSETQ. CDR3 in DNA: TGCGCCAGCAGCTCCAGACAGGGAATAGATACGCAGTATTTT. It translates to CASSSRQGIDTQYF.

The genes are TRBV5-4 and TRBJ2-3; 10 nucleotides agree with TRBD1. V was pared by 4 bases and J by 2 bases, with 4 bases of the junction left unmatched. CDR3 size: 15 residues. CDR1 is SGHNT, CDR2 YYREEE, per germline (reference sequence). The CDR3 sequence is CASSRDRGFTDTQYF. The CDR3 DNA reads TGTGCCAGCAGCCGGGACAGGGGCTTCACAGATACGCAGTATTTT. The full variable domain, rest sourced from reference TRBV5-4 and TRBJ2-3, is ETGVTQSPTHLIKTRGQQVTLRCSSQSGHNTVSWYQQALGQGPQFIFQYYREEENGRGNFPPRFSGLQFPNYSSELNVNALELDDSALYLCASSRDRGFTDTQYFGPGTRLTVL.

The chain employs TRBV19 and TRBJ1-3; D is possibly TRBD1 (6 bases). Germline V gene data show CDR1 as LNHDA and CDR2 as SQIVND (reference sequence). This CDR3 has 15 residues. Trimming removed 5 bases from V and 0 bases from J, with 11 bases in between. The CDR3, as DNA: TGTGCCAGTAGTGCTGGGACATACTCTGGAAACACCATATATTTT. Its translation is CASSAGTYSGNTIYF.

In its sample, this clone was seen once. CDR3 region: CASSFGLADEQYF. The DNA of the CDR3 is TGTGCCAGCAGCTTCGGGCTAGCGGACGAGCAGTACTTC. The V and J genes are TRBV11-2 and TRBJ2-7; 7 bases are a match to TRBD2. J was trimmed by 5 bases and V by 3 bases; bases with no gene match: 4. The length of the CDR3 is 13 residues. Per germline, CDR1 SGHAT and CDR2 FQNNGV.

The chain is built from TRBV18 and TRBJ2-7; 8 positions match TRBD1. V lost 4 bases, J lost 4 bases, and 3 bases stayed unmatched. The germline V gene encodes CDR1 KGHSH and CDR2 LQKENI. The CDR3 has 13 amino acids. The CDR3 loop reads CASSRRQGYEQYF. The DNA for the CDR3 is TGTGCCAGCTCACGAAGACAGGGGTACGAGCAGTACTTC.

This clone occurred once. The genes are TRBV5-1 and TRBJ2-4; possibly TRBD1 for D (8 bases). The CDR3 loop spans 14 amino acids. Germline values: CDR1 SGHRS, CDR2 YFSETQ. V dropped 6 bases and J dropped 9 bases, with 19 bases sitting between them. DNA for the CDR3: TGCGCCAGCACCCTTACTACAGGGGGGGGCATTCAGTACTTC. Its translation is CASTLTTGGGIQYF.

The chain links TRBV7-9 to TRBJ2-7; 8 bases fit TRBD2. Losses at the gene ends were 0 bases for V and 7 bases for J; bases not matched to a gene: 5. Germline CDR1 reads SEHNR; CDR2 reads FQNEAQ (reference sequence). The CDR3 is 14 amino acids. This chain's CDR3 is CASSLAGGLEEQYF. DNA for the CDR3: TGTGCCAGCAGCTTAGCGGGGGGACTAGAAGAGCAGTACTTC. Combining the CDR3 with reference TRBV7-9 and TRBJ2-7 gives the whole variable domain DTGVSQNPRHKITKRGQNVTFRCDPISEHNRLYWYRQTLGQGPEFLTYFQNEAQLEKSRLLSDRFSAERPKGSFSTLEIQRTEQGDSAMYLCASSLAGGLEEQYFGPGTRLTVT.

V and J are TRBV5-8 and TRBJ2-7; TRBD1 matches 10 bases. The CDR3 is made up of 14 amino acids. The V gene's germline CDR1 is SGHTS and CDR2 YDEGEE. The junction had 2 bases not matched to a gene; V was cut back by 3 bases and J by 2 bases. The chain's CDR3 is CASSWGQGPYEQYF. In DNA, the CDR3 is TGTGCCAGCAGCTGGGGACAGGGGCCCTACGAGCAGTACTTC.

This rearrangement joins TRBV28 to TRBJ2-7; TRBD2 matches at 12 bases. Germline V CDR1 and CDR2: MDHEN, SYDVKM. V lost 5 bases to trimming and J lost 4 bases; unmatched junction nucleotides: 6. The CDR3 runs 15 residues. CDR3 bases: TGTGCCAGCAGTAATCCGGGGACTAGCGGGTACGAGCAGTACTTC. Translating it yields CASSNPGTSGYEQYF.

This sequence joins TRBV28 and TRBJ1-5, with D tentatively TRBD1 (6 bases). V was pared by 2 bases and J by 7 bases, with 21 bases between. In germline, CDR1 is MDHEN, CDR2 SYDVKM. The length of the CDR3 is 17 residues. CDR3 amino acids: CASSLRTTGNNRQPQHF. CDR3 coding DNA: TGTGCCAGCAGTTTACGTACTACAGGGAATAATAGACAGCCCCAGCATTTT.

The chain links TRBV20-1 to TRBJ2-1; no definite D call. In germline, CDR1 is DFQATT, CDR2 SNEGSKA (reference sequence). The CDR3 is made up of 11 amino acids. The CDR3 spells CRAASPDEQFF. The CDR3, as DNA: TGCAGAGCCGCTAGTCCGGATGAGCAGTTCTTC.